This entry lists 10 T cell receptor beta chains sequenced from one sample in a study of early stage breast cancer tumors. Data came from immunoSEQ multiplex PCR; TCRdb stores just in-frame clones and leaves some out. The table shows tens of thousands of clones, with roughly four fifths occurring only once. Sequencing was carried out using blood. The receptor set was obtained from a person in their 40s with breast cancer.

The chain uses TRBV18 and TRBJ2-5; D uncertain. V lost 2 bases to trimming and J lost 4 bases, with 11 bases between them. The CDR3 runs 14 residues. Germline assignment: CDR1 KGHSH and CDR2 LQKENI. The CDR3 loop is CASSPGTESETQYF. DNA of the CDR3: TGTGCCAGCTCACCAGGCACAGAGTCAGAGACCCAGTACTTC.

The CDR3 region has the DNA TGTGCCAGCTCACCAGAGACAAACTATGGCTACACCTTC. Protein sequence: CASSPETNYGYTF. The V and J genes are TRBV18 and TRBJ1-2; D gene unclear. With 2 bases removed from V and 2 bases from J, the gap between germline ends came to 6 bases. This CDR3 contains 13 residues. Germline CDR1 and CDR2: KGHSH and LQKENI.

The table lists this clone with a count of one. The chain is built from TRBV11-1 and TRBJ1-1; 10 nucleotides match TRBD1. This CDR3 has 14 amino acids. Trimming at V came to 4 bases and at J to 6 bases, leaving 5 bases not matched to a gene. Germline V gene lookup returns CDR1 SGHAT and CDR2 FQDESV (reference sequence). CDR3: CASSSRQGAPEAFF. The CDR3 DNA reads as TGTGCCAGCAGCTCCCGACAGGGGGCGCCTGAAGCTTTCTTT.

The chain combines TRBV9 with TRBJ2-7; D is undetermined. CDR1 SGDLS and CDR2 YYNGEE come from the germline V gene. The CDR3 contains 15 residues. Deletions cut 0 bases from V and 3 bases from J, with 13 bases between. The CDR3 coding sequence is TGTGCCAGCAGCGTAGGCCTAGACGGTGGCTACGAGCAGTACTTC. Translation: CASSVGLDGGYEQYF. The full variable domain, its missing parts supplied by reference TRBV9 and TRBJ2-7, is DSGVTQTPKHLITATGQRVTLRCSPRSGDLSVYWYQQSLDQGLQFLIQYYNGEERAKGNILERFSAQQFPDLHSELNLSSLELGDSALYFCASSVGLDGGYEQYFGPGTRLTVT.

This clone was observed a few times. The rearrangement uses TRBV10-3 and TRBJ1-5; D gene unclear. Germline CDR1 reads ENHRY; CDR2 reads SYGVKD. This CDR3 comprises 13 residues. With 5 bases removed from V and 5 bases from J, the gap between germline ends came to 10 bases. The CDR3 DNA reads as TGTGCCATCAGTCGCGGGGAGGATCAGCCCCAGCATTTT. Residues: CAISRGEDQPQHF.

V and J are TRBV28 and TRBJ2-7, with D unresolved. Germline lookup yields CDR1 MDHEN and CDR2 SYDVKM. Trimming removed 5 bases at V and 0 bases at J, with 8 bases between. The CDR3 loop spans 13 amino acids. CDR3 loop: CASSVKSSYEQYF. The CDR3 bases are TGTGCCAGCAGTGTCAAAAGCTCCTACGAGCAGTACTTC.

This clone was seen a handful of times. The chain employs TRBV7-6 and TRBJ2-1, with 10 bases that match TRBD2. The length of the CDR3 is 18 residues. V was clipped by 3 bases and J by 7 bases; unmatched bases: 15. Germline assignment: CDR1 SGHVS and CDR2 FNYEAQ. CDR3 residues: CASSLIRRSLAGANEQFF. The DNA for the CDR3 is TGTGCCAGCAGCTTGATTCGAAGAAGTCTAGCGGGAGCGAATGAGCAGTTCTTC.

This chain joins TRBV7-2 and TRBJ2-7, with D possibly being TRBD2 (6 bases). CDR3 length equals 17 residues. Germline CDR1 is SGHTA and CDR2 is FQGNSA. V was cut by 1 base and J by 2 bases, with 18 bases left in between. CDR3 coding DNA: TGTGCCAGCAGCTTAGACCTGGAGGCGGGGACCACCTACGAGCAGTACTTC. It specifies CASSLDLEAGTTYEQYF.

This chain joins TRBV4-3 and TRBJ1-2, with 7 bases lining up with TRBD1. Losses at the gene ends were 0 bases for V and 7 bases for J; bases not matched to a gene: 8. Germline CDR1 is LGHNA and CDR2 is YSLEER. CDR3 length: 15 residues. The CDR3 DNA sequence: TGCGCCAGCAGCCAAGATATCCAGGGGGACGTTGGCTACACCTTC. This sequence encodes CASSQDIQGDVGYTF.

The rearrangement joins TRBV18 to TRBJ1-5, with D possibly TRBD1 on 5 matching bases. The V gene lost 3 bases and the J gene lost 5 bases, with 14 bases spanning the gap. Germline CDR1 reads KGHSH; CDR2 reads LQKENI. The CDR3 is 15 amino acids. The CDR3 nucleotides are TGTGCCAGCTCACCCCTGGGGGGGAGAGATCAGCCCCAGCATTTT. Residues: CASSPLGGRDQPQHF. The full variable domain, in which reference TRBV18 and TRBJ1-5 provide the parts outside the CDR3, is NAGVMQNPRHLVRRRGQEARLRCSPMKGHSHVYWYRQLPEEGLKFMVYLQKENIIDESGMPKERFSAEFPKEGPSILRIQQVVRGDSAAYFCASSPLGGRDQPQHFGDGTRLSIL.